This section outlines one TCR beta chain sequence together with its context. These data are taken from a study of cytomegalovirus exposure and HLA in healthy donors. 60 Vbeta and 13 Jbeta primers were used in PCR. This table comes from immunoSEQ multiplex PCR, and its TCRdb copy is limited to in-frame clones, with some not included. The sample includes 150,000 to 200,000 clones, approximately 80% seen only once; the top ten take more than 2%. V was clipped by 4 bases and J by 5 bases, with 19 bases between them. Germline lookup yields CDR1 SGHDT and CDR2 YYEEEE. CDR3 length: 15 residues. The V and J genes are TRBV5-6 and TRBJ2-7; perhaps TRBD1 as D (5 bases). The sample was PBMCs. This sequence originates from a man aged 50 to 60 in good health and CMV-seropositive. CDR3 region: CASSTPRQSENEQYF. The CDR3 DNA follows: TGTGCCAGCAGCACTCCTAGACAGTCCGAAAACGAGCAGTACTTC. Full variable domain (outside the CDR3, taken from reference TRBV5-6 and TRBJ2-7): DAGVTQSPTHLIKTRGQQVTLRCSPKSGHDTVSWYQQALGQGPQFIFQYYEEEERQRGNFPDRFSGHQFPNYSSELNVNALLLGDSALYLCASSTPRQSENEQYFGPGTRLTVT.